Below are 26 T cell receptor beta chains sequenced from a single sample in a study of T cells in Graves' hyperthyroidism and ophthalmopathy. Researchers amplified the TCR beta CDR3 regions from RNA transcripts. Researchers ran a first-round RT-PCR on the TCR CDR3 using the HTBI primer set. TCRdb reanalysed the multiplex PCR reads using MiXCR and keeps one entry per CDR3 protein. Among about 840,000 distinct CDR3 sequences listed, about 38% were seen once. Sequenced sample: blood. Receptors were obtained from a man younger than 35 with Graves' hyperthyroidism.

J is TRBJ2-2 and V is TRBV7-2; D possibly corresponds to TRBD2 (5 bases). The CDR3 is 16 amino acids. Germline-derived CDR1 and CDR2 are SGHTA and FQGNSA. V was cut by 1 base and J by 6 bases, with 15 bases left in between. CDR3 bases: TGTGCCAGCAGCTTAGTGCGCGGGTTAATAGCCGGGGAGCTGTTTTTT. It encodes CASSLVRGLIAGELFF. The entire variable domain, with the rest obtained from reference TRBV7-2 and TRBJ2-2, is as follows: GAGVSQSPSNKVTEKGKDVELRCDPISGHTALYWYRQSLGQGLEFLIYFQGNSAPDKSGLPSDRFSAERTGGSVSTLTIQRTQQEDSAVYLCASSLVRGLIAGELFFGEGSRLTVL.

A word on this clonotype: This may be a read error: a much more frequent sequence differs by one nucleotide. The chain has TRBV10-3 and TRBJ1-5; D may be TRBD1 (6 bases). CDR3 length: 14 amino acids. The V end lost 2 bases, the J end lost 6 bases, and 11 bases lay between the germline ends. Germline assignment: CDR1 ENHRY and CDR2 SYGVKD. For the CDR3, the DNA is TGTGCCATCAGTGAGACAGGGTACGGTCAGCCCCAGCATTTT. Protein product: CAISETGYGQPQHF.

This clonotype was counted once. This chain links TRBV4-1 with TRBJ1-6, with 10 bases identical to TRBD1. CDR1 is MGHRA and CDR2 is YSYEKL in the germline V gene. The V and J ends lost 4 bases and 10 bases, in that order; junction bases with no gene match: 10. The CDR3 extends over 16 amino acids. CDR3 residues: CASSLLGQGEGSPLHF. CDR3 nucleotides: TGCGCCAGCAGCCTACTAGGACAGGGGGAGGGATCACCCCTCCACTTT.

V is TRBV6-5 and J is TRBJ2-2; the D gene is possibly TRBD1 (5 bases). From germline, CDR1 is MNHEY and CDR2 SVGAGI. Trimming took off 2 bases at V and 2 bases at J, with 15 bases between the two ends. The CDR3 has 17 amino acids. Here the CDR3 DNA reads TGTGCCAGCAGTTACCCCACGGCAGGGCCCAACACCGGGGAGCTGTTTTTT. It specifies CASSYPTAGPNTGELFF.

This clonotype was observed at least ten times. V is TRBV4-2 and J is TRBJ1-4; D remains ambiguous. There are 12 residues in the CDR3. V lost 4 bases, J lost 11 bases, and 11 bases lay in between. CDR1 is LGHNA, CDR2 YNFKEQ, per germline. The CDR3 region is CASSPLSKKLFF. CDR3 in DNA: TGTGCCAGCAGCCCGCTCTCCAAGAAACTGTTTTTT.

This clonotype was recorded at least ten times. V is TRBV20-1 and J is TRBJ2-5, with TRBD1 identical over 9 bases. V was clipped by 4 bases and J by 2 bases; unmatched bases: 2. CDR3 size: 13 residues. Per the germline V gene, CDR1 is DFQATT and CDR2 is SNEGSKA (reference sequence). CDR3 sequence reads: CSANRGLQETQYF. CDR3 in DNA: TGCAGTGCTAACAGGGGGCTGCAAGAGACCCAGTACTTC.

The chain combines TRBV3-1 with TRBJ2-7, with D uncertain. The CDR3 spans 13 residues. Germline-derived CDR1 and CDR2 are LGHDT and YNNKEL (reference sequence). Trimming cost V 0 bases and J 7 bases, with 10 bases left between them. CDR3 loop: CASSQEVRGEQYF. In DNA form, the CDR3 reads TGTGCCAGCAGCCAAGAGGTGCGAGGTGAGCAGTACTTC.

This clonotype was recorded many times. The chain couples TRBV19 to TRBJ1-5; D gene ambiguous. The CDR3 has 14 residues. Trimming cost V 10 bases and J 4 bases, with 17 bases left between them. CDR1 is LNHDA and CDR2 is SQIVND in the germline V gene (reference sequence). CDR3 nucleotides: TGTGCCACCGCAACGGACGGTTTTAATCAGCCCCAGCATTTT. Translating gives CATATDGFNQPQHF.

V usage is TRBV6-5 and J usage is TRBJ2-5, with D maybe TRBD1 (6 bases). CDR3 size: 14 residues. Trimming shortened V by 2 bases and J by 5 bases, and 12 bases separated the two germline ends. The germline CDR1 and CDR2 sequences are MNHEY and SVGAGI. CDR3: CASSYGTGPETQYF. In DNA form, the CDR3 reads TGTGCCAGCAGTTACGGAACAGGGCCGGAGACCCAGTACTTC.

The chain employs TRBV6-1 and TRBJ1-5; possibly TRBD1 for D (5 bases). The CDR3 contains 13 residues. Trimming took 10 bases from V and 3 from J, leaving 13 bases between them. Germline values: CDR1 MNHNS, CDR2 SASEGT. CDR3 nucleotide sequence: TGTGCCACCGGGACCAGGGTCAATCAGCCCCAGCATTTT. Translated: CATGTRVNQPQHF.

This clonotype appeared many times. The rearrangement links TRBV11-3 to TRBJ1-3; D is undetermined. CDR1 is SGHNT and CDR2 is YENEEA in the germline V gene. Trimming removed 6 bases at V and 1 base at J, with 10 bases between. The CDR3 has 14 amino acids. Here the CDR3 DNA reads TGTGCCAGCAGGAGGTCAGCTTCTGGAAACACCATATATTTT. Its protein is CASRRSASGNTIYF. The full variable domain, rest sourced from reference TRBV11-3 and TRBJ1-3, is EAGVVQSPRYKIIEKKQPVAFWCNPISGHNTLYWYLQNLGQGPELLIRYENEEAVDDSQLPKDRFSAERLKGVDSTLKIQPAELGDSAVYLCASRRSASGNTIYFGEGSWLTVV.

The chain carries TRBV29-1 and TRBJ2-1; TRBD2 is a possible D gene (6 bases). This CDR3 is 14 amino acids long. Germline V gene lookup returns CDR1 SQVTM and CDR2 ANQGSEA. The CDR3 loop reads CSAGLAAQGNEQFF. DNA for the CDR3: TGCAGTGCGGGATTAGCGGCCCAGGGCAATGAGCAGTTCTTC.

The gene calls are TRBV13 and TRBJ2-7; TRBD1 might be the D (6 bases). This CDR3 spans 14 amino acids. The germline V gene has CDR1 PRHDT and CDR2 FYEKMQ (reference sequence). Trimming shortened V by 8 bases and J by 6 bases, and 20 bases separated the two germline ends. The DNA of the CDR3 is TGTGCCAGCCGAATAAGGGGGACACCTACCGAGCAGTACTTC. Protein sequence: CASRIRGTPTEQYF.

As concerns this clonotype: A much larger clone lies one base from this, so it may be a read error. CDR3 protein: CASTHRQPDTIYF. The DNA for the CDR3 is TGTGCCAGCACCCACAGACAGCCAGACACCATATATTTT. This chain links TRBV11-2 with TRBJ1-3, with D possibly matching TRBD1 (5 bases). V gave up 7 bases and J gave up 8 bases, with 15 bases separating them. CDR1 and CDR2 from the germline V gene are SGHAT and FQNNGV. The CDR3 is 13 residues long.

This clonotype was recorded at least ten times. The J gene is TRBJ2-7, the V gene TRBV15; D ambiguous. V was pared by 4 bases and J by 0 bases, with 16 bases between. The germline CDR1 and CDR2 sequences are LNHNV and YYDKDF (reference sequence). The CDR3 length is 16 residues. CDR3 DNA sequence: TGTGCCACCAGCACCTCATCGGGCCCCGACTCCTACGAGCAGTACTTC. Its translation is CATSTSSGPDSYEQYF.

This sequence joins TRBV19 and TRBJ2-5; D is unclear. V gave up 3 bases and J gave up 4 bases, with 12 bases separating them. This CDR3 region has 14 residues. The germline gives CDR1 LNHDA, CDR2 SQIVND (reference sequence). Here the CDR3 DNA reads TGTGCCAGTAGTATCGAGGACGGTGGAGAGACCCAGTACTTC. Protein product: CASSIEDGGETQYF.

This clonotype was recorded many times. DNA for the CDR3: TGTGCCAGCAGCCAACAGGGGGATATCGGTGAAAAACTGTTTTTT. Protein product: CASSQQGDIGEKLFF. The chain has TRBV2 and TRBJ1-4; 8 bases are a match to TRBD1. Trimming took 6 bases from V and 7 from J; bases not matched to a gene: 10. The germline V gene encodes CDR1 SNHLY and CDR2 FYNNEI. The CDR3 is 15 residues long.

V is TRBV9 and J is TRBJ2-7; D perhaps matches TRBD1 (6 bases). CDR3 size: 15 residues. The germline gives CDR1 SGDLS, CDR2 YYNGEE. The V and J ends lost 0 bases and 3 bases respectively, with 13 bases between them. CDR3 DNA: TGTGCCAGCAGCGTAGGGACAGAGCGTTTCTACGAGCAGTACTTC. This encodes CASSVGTERFYEQYF.

Many counts were recorded for this clonotype. The chain recombines TRBV7-9 with TRBJ1-5, with D hard to call. The CDR3 has 13 residues. Germline V gene lookup returns CDR1 SEHNR and CDR2 FQNEAQ (reference sequence). The V and J ends lost 4 bases and 5 bases respectively, with 9 bases between them. The CDR3: CASSSRWDQPQHF. In DNA form, the CDR3 reads TGTGCCAGCAGCTCAAGGTGGGATCAGCCCCAGCATTTT. Together with reference TRBV7-9 and TRBJ1-5, the CDR3 gives the full variable domain: DTGVSQNPRHKITKRGQNVTFRCDPISEHNRLYWYRQTLGQGPEFLTYFQNEAQLEKSRLLSDRFSAERPKGSFSTLEIQRTEQGDSAMYLCASSSRWDQPQHFGDGTRLSIL.

This clonotype was seen more than once but under ten times. The V gene is TRBV19, the J gene TRBJ1-1, with TRBD1 as a possible D gene (5 bases). V dropped 5 bases and J dropped 11 bases, with 15 bases sitting between them. The CDR3 extends over 12 amino acids. Germline values: CDR1 LNHDA, CDR2 SQIVND (reference sequence). CDR3 sequence (DNA): TGTGCCAGTAGTGGCCGACAGTCGGGCGCTTTCTTT. Translated, it gives CASSGRQSGAFF.

At least ten counts were recorded for this clonotype. The chain uses TRBV7-9 and TRBJ1-1; D is uncertain. The CDR3 is 14 residues long. Germline V CDR1 and CDR2: SEHNR, FQNEAQ (reference sequence). V was shortened by 4 bases and J by 5 bases, with 14 bases between the two germline ends. CDR3 sequence reads: CASSSASLWTEAFF. CDR3 in DNA: TGTGCCAGCAGCTCGGCCAGCCTTTGGACTGAAGCTTTCTTT.

Ten or more counts support this clonotype. The chain couples TRBV7-2 to TRBJ1-2; D uncertain. Trimming left V 4 bases short and J 8 bases short, with 14 bases between. Germline V gene lookup returns CDR1 SGHTA and CDR2 FQGNSA. The CDR3 runs to 13 residues. The CDR3 reads CASSSIMGPGYTF. CDR3 nucleotides: TGTGCCAGCAGCTCCATCATGGGCCCCGGCTACACCTTC.

This clonotype was recorded at least ten times. This rearrangement joins TRBV12-3 or TRBV12-4 to TRBJ1-5, with D possibly TRBD1 on 5 matching bases. This CDR3 is 15 amino acids long. V lost 4 bases, J lost 0 bases, and 10 bases lay in between. The CDR3 nucleotides are TGTGCCAGCAGTTCGGGACTGTCTAGCAATCAGCCCCAGCATTTT. As protein: CASSSGLSSNQPQHF.

This chain links TRBV5-5 with TRBJ2-6; D gene ambiguous. There are 15 residues in the CDR3. The germline V gene has CDR1 SGHKS and CDR2 YYEKEE (reference sequence). V lost 3 bases and J 0 bases, leaving 7 bases between the germline ends. The CDR3: CASSSTASGANVLTF. Written as DNA, the CDR3 is TGTGCCAGCAGCTCCACAGCCTCTGGGGCCAACGTCCTGACTTTC.

This chain links TRBV5-1 with TRBJ1-1; D unclear. The end of the DNA fits TRBJ2-1 better, so the J call may be wrong. CDR1 SGHRS and CDR2 YFSETQ come from the germline V gene. The CDR3 sequence is 12 residues long. DNA of the CDR3: TGCGCCAGCAGCCACGATAACAATGAGCAGTTCTTC. Protein product: CASSHDNNEQFF.

This clonotype was observed a few times. The V gene is TRBV9, the J gene TRBJ1-3; 11 bases line up with TRBD1. The J segment lost 4 bases and the V segment lost 4 bases, leaving 7 bases of the junction unmatched. Per the germline V gene, CDR1 is SGDLS and CDR2 is YYNGEE. This CDR3 spans 16 amino acids. In nucleotides, the CDR3 is TGTGCCAGCAGCCTAGGTGGGACAGGGGGAGGAAACACCATATATTTT. Translated, it gives CASSLGGTGGGNTIYF. Combining the CDR3 with reference TRBV9 and TRBJ1-3 gives the whole variable domain DSGVTQTPKHLITATGQRVTLRCSPRSGDLSVYWYQQSLDQGLQFLIQYYNGEERAKGNILERFSAQQFPDLHSELNLSSLELGDSALYFCASSLGGTGGGNTIYFGEGSWLTVV.